This T cell receptor beta chain was sequenced in a study of siplizumab effects on memory and regulatory T cells. Looked up from germline, CDR1 is SEHNR and CDR2 is FQNEAQ (reference sequence). V was shortened by 5 bases and J by 4 bases, with 17 bases between the two germline ends. This CDR3 spans 15 amino acids. TCRdb's copy holds only in-frame clones and misses some; the assay was immunoSEQ multiplex PCR. The sample has approximately 70,000 clones; 75% to 95% are singletons. Sequenced sample: CD8+ T cells sorted from blood. The J gene is TRBJ1-2, the V gene TRBV7-9, with D maybe TRBD1 (6 bases). This clonotype originated in a human donor in good health. CDR3 sequence: CASSDITGFVYGYTF. The DNA for the CDR3 is TGTGCCAGCAGCGACATTACAGGGTTTGTCTATGGCTACACCTTC. The full variable domain, rest sourced from reference TRBV7-9 and TRBJ1-2, is DTGVSQNPRHKITKRGQNVTFRCDPISEHNRLYWYRQTLGQGPEFLTYFQNEAQLEKSRLLSDRFSAERPKGSFSTLEIQRTEQGDSAMYLCASSDITGFVYGYTFGSGTRLTVV.